These 32 T cell receptor beta chains originate from one sample sequenced in a study of shared clonotypes between healthy human individuals. Sequencing used immunoSEQ multiplex PCR; TCRdb keeps in-frame clones, though not all of them. There are about 2.3 million clones in the sample; 85% to 95% occur only once, and around 0.4% lies in the top ten. Sample: naive CD4+ T cells from PBMCs. This sample's subset: CD45RA+ positively selected. Receptors originate from a man between 18 and 35 years old in good health. Some clones in this sample may be carry-over from other donors' samples.

A remark on this clone: This specimen includes other DNA sequences encoding the same CDR3. V and J are TRBV15 and TRBJ2-7; D is perhaps TRBD2 (5 bases). CDR3 size: 13 residues. Deletions cut 0 bases from V and 4 bases from J, with 7 bases between. The germline V gene encodes CDR1 LNHNV and CDR2 YYDKDF (reference sequence). CDR3 coding DNA: TGTGCCACCAGCAGAGACGGCGGGTACGAGCAGTACTTC. Translated: CATSRDGGYEQYF. The entire variable domain, with the rest obtained from reference TRBV15 and TRBJ2-7, is as follows: DAMVIQNPRYQVTQFGKPVTLSCSQTLNHNVMYWYQQKSSQAPKLLFHYYDKDFNNEADTPDNFQSRRPNTSFCFLDIRSPGLGDTAMYLCATSRDGGYEQYFGPGTRLTVT.

The DNA for the CDR3 is TGTGCCACCAGCAGATCTAGGGGGTCTTTAGAGACCCAGTACTTC. Protein: CATSRSRGSLETQYF. This sequence joins TRBV15 and TRBJ2-5, with TRBD1 as a possible D gene (6 bases). CDR3 size: 15 residues. CDR1 is LNHNV and CDR2 is YYDKDF in the germline V gene (reference sequence). The V end was cut by 2 bases, the J end by 4 bases, with 14 bases between.

The chain combines TRBV30 with TRBJ2-7, with 7 bases identical to TRBD1. Germline values: CDR1 GTSNPN, CDR2 SVGIG (reference sequence). This CDR3 comprises 18 residues. V lost 0 bases and J lost 1; bases outside the gene matches: 15. For the CDR3, the DNA is TGTGCCTGGAGTGTACTAAGGCCCTCGGGCAGGGGGTCCTACGAGCAGTACTTC. Translation: CAWSVLRPSGRGSYEQYF.

J is TRBJ2-1 and V is TRBV18; 13 bases match TRBD2. The V gene's germline CDR1 is KGHSH and CDR2 LQKENI. The CDR3 has 16 residues. V lost 8 bases, J lost 3 bases, and 7 bases stayed unmatched. The CDR3 region is CASAARLAGGYNEQFF. As DNA, the CDR3 is TGTGCCAGCGCTGCCCGACTAGCGGGAGGCTACAATGAGCAGTTCTTC.

The chain employs TRBV7-9 and TRBJ2-5; TRBD1 matches 10 bases. CDR1 and CDR2 from the germline V gene are SEHNR and FQNEAQ (reference sequence). The V gene end was trimmed by 6 bases and the J gene end by 5 bases; junction bases not matched to a gene: 3. CDR3 length: 13 residues. CDR3 protein: CASSMGQGETQYF. The CDR3 DNA sequence: TGTGCCAGCAGTATGGGACAGGGGGAGACCCAGTACTTC.

V gene TRBV7-2 combines with J gene TRBJ2-5, with 11 bases aligning to TRBD1. Germline V gene data show CDR1 as SGHTA and CDR2 as FQGNSA. V lost 2 bases, J lost 5 bases, and 7 bases stayed unmatched. This CDR3 has 16 residues. The CDR3 sequence: CASSLKGTGGWETQYF. CDR3 in DNA: TGTGCCAGCAGCTTAAAAGGGACAGGGGGTTGGGAGACCCAGTACTTC. Drawing the rest from reference TRBV7-2 and TRBJ2-5, the complete variable domain is GAGVSQSPSNKVTEKGKDVELRCDPISGHTALYWYRQSLGQGLEFLIYFQGNSAPDKSGLPSDRFSAERTGGSVSTLTIQRTQQEDSAVYLCASSLKGTGGWETQYFGPGTRLLVL.

This chain connects TRBV19 to TRBJ2-7, with 14 bases fitting TRBD2. V lost 4 bases and J lost 7; bases outside the gene matches: 9. This CDR3 is built from 16 residues. CDR1 LNHDA and CDR2 SQIVND come from the germline V gene (reference sequence). CDR3 in amino acids: CASSNPGTSGSEEQYF. CDR3 bases: TGTGCCAGTAGTAACCCCGGGACTAGCGGGAGTGAAGAGCAGTACTTC.

The J gene is TRBJ2-5, the V gene TRBV19, with 9 positions matching TRBD1. Looked up from germline, CDR1 is LNHDA and CDR2 is SQIVND (reference sequence). The CDR3 loop spans 13 amino acids. V was pared by 6 bases and J by 5 bases, with 4 bases of the junction left unmatched. The DNA for the CDR3 is TGTGCCAGTAGCCACAGGGGGCTCGAGACCCAGTACTTC. Translated, it gives CASSHRGLETQYF.

To note about this clone: An end of the junction does not agree with germline; a read error may underlie this. V is TRBV11-2 and J is TRBJ2-7, with D uncertain. This CDR3 contains 13 residues. Per germline, CDR1 SGHAT and CDR2 FQNNGV. CDR3 loop: CAGSFGNDREQYF. CDR3 bases: TGTGCCGGCAGCTTTGGAAATGATCGCGAGCAGTACTTC.

Concerning this clone itself: This CDR3 is also generated by other DNA sequences in the sample. The chain uses TRBV9 and TRBJ2-7; 10 nucleotides match TRBD1. This CDR3 is built from 15 residues. V lost 0 bases to trimming and J lost 3 bases; unmatched junction nucleotides: 3. Per germline, CDR1 SGDLS and CDR2 YYNGEE. The CDR3 nucleotides read TGTGCCAGCAGCGTAGATGGGACAGGGGTCTACGAGCAGTACTTC. It encodes CASSVDGTGVYEQYF.

This rearrangement joins TRBV9 to TRBJ2-1; D is perhaps TRBD1 (6 bases). V shed 3 bases and J shed 2 bases, with 12 bases lying between them. Germline CDR1 is SGDLS and CDR2 is YYNGEE. The CDR3 contains 15 residues. CDR3 amino acids: CASSEGVNPYNEQFF. The CDR3 DNA follows: TGTGCCAGCAGCGAGGGGGTGAACCCCTACAATGAGCAGTTCTTC.

The genes are TRBV19 and TRBJ1-2, with 8 positions matching TRBD1. This CDR3 contains 12 residues. Germline V gene data show CDR1 as LNHDA and CDR2 as SQIVND (reference sequence). After removal of 7 bases from V and 3 bases from J, the junction contained 1 base not matched to a gene. The CDR3 region has the DNA TGTGCCAGTATGACAGGGGACTATGGCTACACCTTC. Translating gives CASMTGDYGYTF.

The J gene is TRBJ2-2, the V gene TRBV5-1, with 11 nucleotides matching TRBD2. Per germline, CDR1 SGHRS and CDR2 YFSETQ. The CDR3 covers 16 residues. J was trimmed by 5 bases and V by 4 bases; bases with no gene match: 7. This chain's CDR3 is CASSPSSGRTTGELFF. The CDR3 DNA is TGCGCCAGCAGCCCGTCTAGCGGGAGGACTACCGGGGAGCTGTTTTTT.

The rearrangement links TRBV6-6 to TRBJ1-2; no definite D call. The CDR3 totals 16 residues. Germline loops: CDR1 MNHNY, CDR2 SVGAGI (reference sequence). V lost 0 bases, J lost 4 bases, and 15 bases lay in between. Here the CDR3 reads CASSYSFPAAGYGYTF. The DNA for the CDR3 is TGTGCCAGCAGTTACTCTTTTCCCGCCGCTGGCTATGGCTACACCTTC.

The J gene is TRBJ2-7, the V gene TRBV6-5, with D maybe TRBD1 (7 bases). The germline V and J ends were trimmed by 5 bases and 6 bases, with 20 bases remaining between them. The CDR3 runs 15 residues. Germline V gene data show CDR1 as MNHEY and CDR2 as SVGAGI. CDR3 residues: CASSAAQGSGAEQYF. The CDR3 DNA reads TGTGCCAGCAGTGCCGCACAGGGGTCGGGAGCCGAGCAGTACTTC.

The V call is TRBV11-2, the J call TRBJ2-7; D is uncertain. The V end was cut by 5 bases, the J end by 6 bases, with 17 bases between. The CDR3 runs to 14 residues. The germline V gene encodes CDR1 SGHAT and CDR2 FQNNGV. The CDR3 sequence is CASSPLHIGGEQYF. In DNA, the CDR3 is TGTGCCAGCAGCCCTCTACACATAGGCGGCGAGCAGTACTTC.

This clone was counted a few times. The gene calls are TRBV28 and TRBJ1-2; tentatively, D is TRBD1 (5 bases). Germline lookup yields CDR1 MDHEN and CDR2 SYDVKM. V was clipped by 3 bases and J by 8 bases, with 22 bases between them. This CDR3 region has 16 residues. CDR3 region: CASSFLGRGISRGYTF. As DNA, the CDR3 is TGTGCCAGCAGTTTCCTGGGGCGCGGAATATCGCGGGGCTACACCTTC.

V gene TRBV25-1 combines with J gene TRBJ2-1, with D unclear. The germline V gene encodes CDR1 MGHDK and CDR2 SYGVNS. The CDR3 is 11 amino acids. Trimming took off 1 base at V and 7 bases at J, with 2 bases between the two ends. CDR3 nucleotide sequence: TGTGCCAGCAGTGAATTTAATGAGCAGTTCTTC. Protein product: CASSEFNEQFF.

CDR3 coding DNA: TGTGCCGCGGGGGGGCACCAATATAATTCACCCCTCCACTTT. Its translation: CAAGGHQYNSPLHF. J is TRBJ1-6 and V is TRBV28; D is perhaps TRBD1 (6 bases). CDR3 length equals 14 residues. Germline lookup yields CDR1 MDHEN and CDR2 SYDVKM. The V and J ends lost 11 bases and 4 bases respectively, with 15 bases between them.

This clone was counted only a few times. The same CDR3 also results from other DNA sequences found in this sample. The chain is built from TRBV18 and TRBJ2-7, with D possibly matching TRBD2 (6 bases). Germline CDR1 reads KGHSH; CDR2 reads LQKENI. This CDR3 is built from 13 residues. V shed 3 bases and J shed 4 bases, with 10 bases lying between them. CDR3 nucleotides: TGTGCCAGCTCACCGGGGACTTCATACGAGCAGTACTTC. It encodes CASSPGTSYEQYF.

This chain connects TRBV7-9 to TRBJ1-2; the D gene is possibly TRBD1 (5 bases). The V end was cut by 3 bases, the J end by 14 bases, with 16 bases between. This CDR3 is 12 amino acids long. Per the germline V gene, CDR1 is SEHNR and CDR2 is FQNEAQ (reference sequence). The CDR3 loop reads CASSFPGTVPTF. CDR3 sequence (DNA): TGTGCCAGCAGCTTCCCAGGGACCGTGCCTACCTTC.

This chain links TRBV7-2 with TRBJ2-3; D is ambiguous. CDR1 and CDR2 from the germline V gene are SGHTA and FQGNSA. Trimming pared 5 bases from V and 6 bases from J, leaving 15 bases between. CDR3 length: 14 amino acids. The CDR3 DNA is TGTGCCAGCAGCCTTGTGGGGTACTTGGATACGCAGTATTTT. It specifies CASSLVGYLDTQYF.

This chain links TRBV29-1 with TRBJ2-2; 14 bases align to TRBD2. Looked up from germline, CDR1 is SQVTM and CDR2 is ANQGSEA. With V trimmed by 0 bases and J by 4 bases, 4 bases remained unmatched. This CDR3 has 17 residues. The CDR3 DNA is TGCAGCGTTGAAGATGGACTAGCGGGAGGAAGCACCGGGGAGCTGTTTTTT. It codes for CSVEDGLAGGSTGELFF.

This chain links TRBV2 with TRBJ2-3; 16 bases agree with TRBD2. Germline loops: CDR1 SNHLY, CDR2 FYNNEI. The CDR3 totals 18 residues. The V gene end was trimmed by 5 bases and the J gene end by 1 base; junction bases not matched to a gene: 6. CDR3 sequence reads: CASSNPGLAGGGTDTQYF. In nucleotides, the CDR3 is TGTGCCAGCAGTAACCCGGGACTAGCGGGAGGGGGCACAGATACGCAGTATTTT.

The chain uses TRBV28 and TRBJ2-5; TRBD2 matches 8 bases. CDR3 length equals 15 residues. J lost 5 bases, V lost 4 bases, and 9 bases had no gene match. The V gene's germline CDR1 is MDHEN and CDR2 SYDVKM. The CDR3, as DNA: TGTGCCAGCAGTTCCGGGACTAGGGCTAGGGAGACCCAGTACTTC. This sequence encodes CASSSGTRARETQYF.

This chain joins TRBV10-3 and TRBJ2-1; 7 bases map to TRBD1. V lost 4 bases and J lost 10; bases outside the gene matches: 10. Germline values: CDR1 ENHRY, CDR2 SYGVKD. This CDR3 has 14 residues. The DNA of the CDR3 is TGTGCCATCAGTGGACAAAGCAGGGACAGCGAGCAGTTCTTC. This gives the protein CAISGQSRDSEQFF.

The chain combines TRBV19 with TRBJ1-1; D is unresolved. CDR1 and CDR2 from the germline V gene are LNHDA and SQIVND (reference sequence). Trimming removed 9 bases at V and 6 bases at J, with 17 bases between. This CDR3 contains 13 residues. The CDR3 DNA reads TGTGCCAGCACAACTTTTTTAGCCGCTGAAGCTTTCTTT. It codes for CASTTFLAAEAFF.

The chain combines TRBV7-2 with TRBJ1-2, with 7 bases that match TRBD1. With V trimmed by 3 bases and J by 4 bases, 11 bases remained unmatched. The CDR3 covers 16 residues. The germline CDR1 and CDR2 sequences are SGHTA and FQGNSA. The CDR3 reads CASSFPNRGVTYGYTF. The CDR3 DNA reads TGTGCCAGCAGCTTCCCGAACAGGGGTGTTACCTATGGCTACACCTTC.

V and J are TRBV9 and TRBJ1-2; D ambiguous. The CDR3 extends over 15 amino acids. The germline V gene has CDR1 SGDLS and CDR2 YYNGEE. Trimming pared 0 bases from V and 7 bases from J, leaving 16 bases between. CDR3 sequence reads: CASSVGSRTLGGYTF. In nucleotides, the CDR3 is TGTGCCAGCAGCGTAGGGAGCCGGACGTTGGGTGGCTACACCTTC.

The chain carries TRBV28 and TRBJ2-7; 15 nucleotides line up with TRBD2. Germline V gene data show CDR1 as MDHEN and CDR2 as SYDVKM. The CDR3 covers 14 residues. With V trimmed by 5 bases and J by 7 bases, 3 bases remained unmatched. CDR3 residues: CASSPGTSGREQYF. CDR3 DNA: TGTGCCAGCAGTCCCGGGACTAGCGGGAGGGAGCAGTACTTC.

In this sample, this clone turned up a few times. This rearrangement joins TRBV2 to TRBJ1-2; 9 nucleotides match TRBD1. The CDR3 is made up of 13 amino acids. V shed 6 bases and J 8 bases; nucleotides not matched to a gene: 7. Per germline, CDR1 SNHLY and CDR2 FYNNEI. CDR3 sequence reads: CASSGDRAEGYTF. The CDR3, as DNA: TGTGCCAGCAGCGGGGACAGGGCCGAGGGCTACACCTTC. Looking up the rest from reference TRBV2 and TRBJ1-2 gives the full variable domain: EPEVTQTPSHQVTQMGQEVILRCVPISNHLYFYWYRQILGQKVEFLVSFYNNEISEKSEIFDDQFSVERPDGSNFTLKIRSTKLEDSAMYFCASSGDRAEGYTFGSGTRLTVV.

This rearrangement joins TRBV19 to TRBJ2-7; 11 nucleotides match TRBD1. In germline, CDR1 is LNHDA, CDR2 SQIVND (reference sequence). This CDR3 is 16 amino acids long. V was clipped by 5 bases and J by 3 bases; unmatched bases: 9. The CDR3 sequence is CASSGDRGTSDYEQYF. CDR3 DNA sequence: TGTGCCAGTAGTGGGGACAGGGGGACCTCTGACTACGAGCAGTACTTC.